The rows below give T cell receptor beta chains drawn from one sample of a study of cytomegalovirus exposure and HLA in healthy donors. TCRdb's copy holds only in-frame clones and misses some; the assay was immunoSEQ multiplex PCR. The profile shows 150,000 to 200,000 clones, approximately 82% of them singletons. Sequenced material: PBMCs. All receptors derive from a woman in her 30s in good health and CMV-seropositive. Each CDR3 is given with its conserved first and last residue. Fields, in order: clone size, D gene, J gene, CDR3 length, V gene, CDR3 DNA, CDR3 protein. A D gene is named only where the DNA matches it firmly. Some rows mark clone size as missing; the rest say once, few, many or name a class of expanded clone.

NA,NA,TRBJ1-2,18,TRBV2,TGTGCCAGCAGTGAACCCGACATTTACGTTACAGGGAGCTATGGCTACACCTTC,CASSEPDIYVTGSYGYTF
NA,TRBD1,TRBJ2-7,14,TRBV6-5,TGTGCCAGCAGGGTACAGGGGAGCTCCTACGAGCAGTACTTC,CASRVQGSSYEQYF
NA,TRBD1,TRBJ1-5,14,TRBV28,TGTGCCAGCAGAACAACAGGGGAACAACAGCCCCAGCATTTT,CASRTTGEQQPQHF
NA,TRBD2,TRBJ2-5,13,TRBV5-1,TGCGCCAGCAGCTTAGCGGGAGGGGAGACCCAGTACTTC,CASSLAGGETQYF
NA,TRBD2,TRBJ2-7,17,TRBV18,TGTGCCAGCTCACCACCGAGGGGGCGGGAGGGCCTCTACGAGCAGTACTTC,CASSPPRGREGLYEQYF
NA,NA,TRBJ2-3,15,TRBV10-3,TGTGCCATCAGTCCAGGTGGCCAGGGCACAGATACGCAGTATTTT,CAISPGGQGTDTQYF
once,TRBD1,TRBJ2-5,16,TRBV5-1,TGCGCCAGCAGCTTAGGACAGGGGGCGGGCCGAGAGACCCAGTACTTC,CASSLGQGAGRETQYF
NA,NA,TRBJ2-7,15,TRBV5-4,TGTGCCAGCAGCTTGGCCCCAGGGCAAGGCTACGAGCAGTACTTC,CASSLAPGQGYEQYF
NA,TRBD2,TRBJ2-7,15,TRBV5-1,TGCGCCAGCAGCTTGGTGGCGGGAGAGATCTACGAGCAGTACTTC,CASSLVAGEIYEQYF
NA,NA,TRBJ1-2,15,TRBV29-1,TGCAGCGTTGAAGGGACAGTCGGAGTATTTAATGGCTACACCTTC,CSVEGTVGVFNGYTF
few,NA,TRBJ1-2,14,TRBV6-1,TGTGCCAGCAGTGAATTGGACAGAGACTATGGCTACACCTTC,CASSELDRDYGYTF
NA,TRBD1,TRBJ1-3,16,TRBV5-1,TGCGCCAGCAGCTTGGAAGGGACAGGGCCTGGAAACACCATATATTTT,CASSLEGTGPGNTIYF
NA,NA,TRBJ2-3,12,TRBV27,TGTGCCAGCAGATCAGGGTCTGTTACGCAGTATTTT,CASRSGSVTQYF
NA,NA,TRBJ1-1,14,TRBV29-1,TGCAGCGGCGGGTCATGGGCGGGGGGGACTGAAGCTTTCTTT,CSGGSWAGGTEAFF
NA,NA,TRBJ2-2,14,TRBV4-2,TGTGCCAGCAGACATACTACGGAAACCGGGGAGCTGTTTTTT,CASRHTTETGELFF
NA,TRBD2,TRBJ2-7,15,TRBV7-2,TGTGCCAGCAGTTTGGGCGGGGGTGGCTCCTACGAGCAGTACTTC,CASSLGGGGSYEQYF
NA,NA,TRBJ1-1,15,TRBV28,TGTGCCAGCACCTACCCCGGGGGGGTGAACACTGAAGCTTTCTTT,CASTYPGGVNTEAFF
NA,NA,TRBJ2-3,14,TRBV7-3,TGTGCCAGCAGCTCCGGCGGAGCCACAGATACGCAGTATTTT,CASSSGGATDTQYF
NA,TRBD2,TRBJ2-1,14,TRBV14,TGTGCCAGCAGCCAAGATTGGACTAGCAATGAGCAGTTCTTC,CASSQDWTSNEQFF
NA,NA,TRBJ2-3,12,TRBV7-9,TGTGCCAGCAGCTCCAACAGGGGAGGAGAACTTTTT,CASSSNRGGELF
NA,TRBD2,TRBJ2-1,15,TRBV7-3,TGTGCCAGCAGCGCACTAGCGGGACGGTACAATGAGCAGTTCTTC,CASSALAGRYNEQFF
NA,NA,TRBJ2-7,14,TRBV28,TGTGCCAGCAGCCCAACAGGGTTAGGCTACGAGCAGTACTTC,CASSPTGLGYEQYF
NA,TRBD1,TRBJ2-7,16,TRBV5-1,TGCGCCAGCAGCTTGGCGGGGGCAGGGGGCGGCTACGAGCAGTACTTC,CASSLAGAGGGYEQYF
NA,TRBD1,TRBJ2-1,15,TRBV30,TGTGCCTGTAAAACAGGGGAGAGCTCCTACAATGAGCAGTTCTTC,CACKTGESSYNEQFF
NA,TRBD2,TRBJ2-5,11,TRBV20-1,TGCAGTATCGGGGGGCAAGAGACCCAGTACTTC,CSIGGQETQYF
NA,NA,TRBJ1-1,15,TRBV6-1,TGTGCCAGCAGTGAAGATCACACGTCTAACACTGAAGCTTTCTTT,CASSEDHTSNTEAFF
once,NA,TRBJ1-3,15,TRBV2,TGTGCCAGCAGTCGCTCGGGAGATTCTGGAAACACCATATATTTT,CASSRSGDSGNTIYF
NA,TRBD1,TRBJ2-2,15,TRBV29-1,TGCAGCGTTACGAGGACAGGGGGATCCACCGGGGAGCTGTTTTTT,CSVTRTGGSTGELFF
NA,TRBD1,TRBJ2-2,15,TRBV5-1,TGCGCCAGCAGCCCGCGACAGGGCCGAGACGGGGAGCTGTTTTTT,CASSPRQGRDGELFF
NA,TRBD1,TRBJ1-1,12,TRBV6-5,TGTGCCAGCAGTCCACAGGGGGTGGACGCTTTCTTT,CASSPQGVDAFF
NA,NA,TRBJ1-2,14,TRBV29-1,TGCAGCGTTGTCGGGGGGGCGGTTAACTATGGCTACACCTTC,CSVVGGAVNYGYTF
NA,TRBD2,TRBJ2-1,17,TRBV10-3,TGTGCCATCAGCCGTCTAGATCGGGGGGGCGACTACAATGAGCAGTTCTTC,CAISRLDRGGDYNEQFF
NA,NA,TRBJ1-3,14,TRBV25-1,TGTGCCAGCAGTGCGACGGGGACTGGAAACACCATATATTTT,CASSATGTGNTIYF
few,NA,TRBJ2-3,12,TRBV30,TGTGCCTGGGGAAGGGGGTCAGATACGCAGTATTTT,CAWGRGSDTQYF
few,NA,TRBJ1-2,13,TRBV18,TGTGCCAGCTTCTCGGACAAGAACTATGGCTACACCTTC,CASFSDKNYGYTF
once,TRBD2,TRBJ2-3,15,TRBV15,TGTGCCACCAGCGTCTCACTAGCGGGCACAGATACGCAGTATTTT,CATSVSLAGTDTQYF
NA,TRBD1,TRBJ2-1,15,TRBV5-1,TGCGCCAGCAGCCTGGGACAGGGGGCTAGGAATGAGCAGTTCTTC,CASSLGQGARNEQFF
once,NA,TRBJ2-1,13,TRBV19,TGTGCCAGTAGTATAGGGTCAGGAAATGAGCAGTTCTTC,CASSIGSGNEQFF
NA,TRBD1,TRBJ1-1,14,TRBV28,TGTGCCAGCAGTACAGGGGTAGGTAACACTGAAGCTTTCTTT,CASSTGVGNTEAFF